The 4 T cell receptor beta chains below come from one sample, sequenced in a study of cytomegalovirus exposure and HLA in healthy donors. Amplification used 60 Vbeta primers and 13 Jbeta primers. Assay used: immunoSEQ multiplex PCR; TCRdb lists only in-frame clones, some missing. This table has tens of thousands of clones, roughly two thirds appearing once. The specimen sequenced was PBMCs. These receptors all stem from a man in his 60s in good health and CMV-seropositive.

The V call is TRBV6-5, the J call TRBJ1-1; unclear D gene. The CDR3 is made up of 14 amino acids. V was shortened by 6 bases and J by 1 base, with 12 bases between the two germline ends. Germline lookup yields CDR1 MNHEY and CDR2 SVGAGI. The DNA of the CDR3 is TGTGCCAGCAGCCAGGTGCCCTGGAACACTGAAGCTTTCTTT. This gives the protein CASSQVPWNTEAFF.

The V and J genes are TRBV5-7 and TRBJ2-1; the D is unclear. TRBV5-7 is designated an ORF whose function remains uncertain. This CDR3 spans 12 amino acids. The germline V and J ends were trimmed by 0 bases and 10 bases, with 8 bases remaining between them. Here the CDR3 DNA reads TGTGCCAGCAGCTTGGTAAGAGCGGAGCAGTTCTTC. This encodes CASSLVRAEQFF.

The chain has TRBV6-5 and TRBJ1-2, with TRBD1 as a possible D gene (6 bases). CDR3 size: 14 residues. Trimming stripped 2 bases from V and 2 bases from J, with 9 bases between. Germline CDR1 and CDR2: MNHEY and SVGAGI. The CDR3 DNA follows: TGTGCCAGCAGTTACGGGGGGGCGAACTATGGCTACACCTTC. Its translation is CASSYGGANYGYTF.

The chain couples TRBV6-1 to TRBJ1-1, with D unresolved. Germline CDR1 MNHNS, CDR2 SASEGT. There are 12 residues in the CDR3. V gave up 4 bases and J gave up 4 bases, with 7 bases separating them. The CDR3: CASSGQFTEAFF. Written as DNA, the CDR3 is TGTGCCAGCAGTGGACAATTCACTGAAGCTTTCTTT.